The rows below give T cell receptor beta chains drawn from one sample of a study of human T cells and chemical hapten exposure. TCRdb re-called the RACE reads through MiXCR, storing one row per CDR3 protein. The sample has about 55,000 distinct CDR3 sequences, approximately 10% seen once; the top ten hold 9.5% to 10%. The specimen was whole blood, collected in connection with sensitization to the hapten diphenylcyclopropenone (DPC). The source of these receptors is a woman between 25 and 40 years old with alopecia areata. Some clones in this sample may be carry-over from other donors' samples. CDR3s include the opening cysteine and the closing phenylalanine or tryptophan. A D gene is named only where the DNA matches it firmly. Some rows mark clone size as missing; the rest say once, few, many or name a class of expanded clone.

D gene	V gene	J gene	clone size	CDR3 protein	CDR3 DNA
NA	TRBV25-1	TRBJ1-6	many	CASSEWANSPLHF	TGTGCCAGCAGTGAATGGGCCAATTCACCCCTCCACTTT
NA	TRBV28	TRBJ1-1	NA	CASSLFSGTNGEAFF	TGTGCCAGCAGTTTATTCTCAGGGACGAACGGGGAAGCTTTCTTT
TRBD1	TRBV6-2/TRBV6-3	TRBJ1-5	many	CASRGDRNQPQHF	TGTGCCAGCAGGGGGGACAGGAATCAGCCCCAGCATTTT
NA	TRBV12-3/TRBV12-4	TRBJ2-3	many	CASSLGGQITDTQYF	TGTGCCAGCAGTTTAGGGGGACAAATCACAGATACGCAGTATTTT
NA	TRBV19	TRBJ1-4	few	CASGEGPAANEKLFF	TGTGCCAGTGGAGAGGGACCGGCAGCCAATGAAAAACTGTTTTTT
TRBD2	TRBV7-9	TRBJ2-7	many	CASSLEGGNSYVQYF	TGTGCCAGCAGCTTAGAGGGAGGGAATTCCTACGTGCAGTACTTC
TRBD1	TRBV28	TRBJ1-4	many	CASSWGTGTSTNEKLFF	TGTGCCAGCAGTTGGGGGACAGGGACTTCAACTAATGAAAAACTGTTTTTT
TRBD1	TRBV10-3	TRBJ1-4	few	CAISGLQGPNEKLFF	TGTGCCATCAGTGGATTACAGGGGCCTAATGAAAAACTGTTTTTT
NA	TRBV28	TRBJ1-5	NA	CASSFRPRGSGQPQHF	TGTGCCAGCAGTTTTCGCCCCCGGGGGAGCGGTCAGCCCCAGCATTTT
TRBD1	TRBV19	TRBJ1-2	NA	CASSISTGAGYGYTF	TGTGCCAGTAGTATATCAACAGGGGCTGGCTATGGCTACACCTTC
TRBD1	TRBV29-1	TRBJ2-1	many	CSVEGADRAINNEQFF	TGCAGCGTTGAAGGGGCCGACAGGGCCATTAACAATGAGCAGTTCTTC
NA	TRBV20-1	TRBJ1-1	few	CSARIRGENTEAFF	TGCAGTGCTAGGATACGGGGAGAGAACACTGAAGCTTTCTTT
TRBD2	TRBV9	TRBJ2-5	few	CASSGGGSSVGETQYF	TGTGCCAGCAGCGGGGGGGGGTCCTCGGTTGGGGAGACCCAGTACTTC
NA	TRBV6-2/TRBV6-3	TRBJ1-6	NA	CASSYSRGNYSPLHF	TGTGCCAGCAGTTACTCGAGAGGGAACTATTCACCCCTCCACTTT
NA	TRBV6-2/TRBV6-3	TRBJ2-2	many	CASSYRPGGSGELFF	TGTGCCAGCAGTTATCGCCCCGGGGGATCCGGGGAGCTGTTTTTT
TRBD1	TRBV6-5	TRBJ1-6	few	CASSYKQGRGVTSSYNSPLHF	TGTGCCAGCAGTTACAAACAGGGGCGCGGAGTAACTAGCTCCTATAATTCACCCCTCCACTTT
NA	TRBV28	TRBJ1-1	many	CASRTVVNTEAFF	TGTGCCAGCAGGACAGTTGTGAACACTGAAGCTTTCTTT
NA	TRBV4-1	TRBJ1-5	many	CASSRTVSRGPQPQHF	TGCGCCAGCAGCCGCACTGTTAGCAGGGGACCTCAGCCCCAGCATTTT
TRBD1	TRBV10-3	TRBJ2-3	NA	CAIMGQGRSDTQYF	TGTGCTATCATGGGACAGGGGCGCTCAGATACGCAGTATTTT
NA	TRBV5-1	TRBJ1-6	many	CASSATFYEDSPLHF	TGCGCCAGCAGCGCGACCTTTTATGAAGATTCACCCCTCCACTTT
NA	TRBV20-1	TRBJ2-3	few	CSARDSRPETQYF	TGCAGTGCTAGAGATAGCCGGCCCGAAACGCAGTATTTT
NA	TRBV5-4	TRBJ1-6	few	CASSLGQINSPLHF	TGTGCCAGCAGCTTGGGACAGATTAATTCACCCCTCCACTTT
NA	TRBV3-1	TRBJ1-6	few	CASSPGESYNSPLHF	TGTGCCAGCAGCCCGGGCGAATCTTATAATTCACCCCTCCACTTT
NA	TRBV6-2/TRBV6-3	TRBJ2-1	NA	CASSQSGPQGYEQFF	TGTGCCAGCAGCCAAAGCGGGCCCCAGGGCTATGAGCAGTTCTTC
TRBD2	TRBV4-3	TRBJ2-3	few	CASSQQSGGAIDTQYF	TGCGCCAGCAGCCAACAAAGCGGGGGGGCAATAGATACGCAGTATTTT
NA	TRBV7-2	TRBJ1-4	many	CASSPSGRGREKLFF	TGTGCCAGCAGCCCGAGTGGAAGGGGTCGGGAAAAACTGTTTTTT
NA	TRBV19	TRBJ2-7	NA	CASSIGGASIHGEQYF	TGTGCCAGTAGTATAGGTGGGGCTAGCATTCACGGAGAGCAGTACTTC
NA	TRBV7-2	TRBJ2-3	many	CASSATAYTSTDTQYF	TGTGCCAGCAGCGCTACCGCTTATACTAGCACAGATACGCAGTATTTT
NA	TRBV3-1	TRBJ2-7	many	CASSTPRRGVDEQYF	TGTGCCAGCAGCACCCCACGGCGGGGAGTGGACGAGCAGTACTTC
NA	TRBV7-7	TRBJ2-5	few	CASSPGTAEETQYF	TGTGCTAGCAGCCCCGGGACCGCAGAAGAGACCCAGTACTTC
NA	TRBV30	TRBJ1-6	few	CAWRYGNSPLHF	TGTGCCTGGAGATACGGAAATTCACCCCTCCACTTT
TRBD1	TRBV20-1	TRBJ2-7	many	CSARDDRARGFYEQYF	TGCAGTGCTAGAGATGACAGGGCCCGGGGTTTCTACGAGCAGTACTTC
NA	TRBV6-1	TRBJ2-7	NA	CASSELNGGRRQYF	TGTGCCAGCAGTGAATTGAACGGAGGGAGACGGCAGTACTTC
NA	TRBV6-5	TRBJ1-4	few	CASSRSYRANSPTNEKLFF	TGTGCCAGCAGTCGTTCTTACAGGGCGAATTCCCCAACTAATGAAAAACTGTTTTTT
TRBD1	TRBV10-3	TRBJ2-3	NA	CATSGQGEDTQYF	TGTGCCACCTCGGGACAGGGCGAGGATACGCAGTATTTT
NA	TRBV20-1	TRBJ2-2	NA	CSARDHGGNTGELFF	TGCAGTGCTAGAGATCACGGGGGAAACACCGGGGAGCTGTTTTTT
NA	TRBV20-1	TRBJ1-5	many	CSASSGVISNQPQHF	TGCAGTGCTAGTTCCGGAGTCATCAGCAATCAGCCCCAGCATTTT
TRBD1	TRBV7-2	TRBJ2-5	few	CASSPDRASETQYF	TGTGCCAGCAGCCCGGACAGGGCGAGCGAGACCCAGTACTTC
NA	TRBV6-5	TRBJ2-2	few	CASSPWAHFTGELFF	TGTGCCAGCAGCCCCTGGGCGCATTTTACCGGGGAGCTGTTTTTT
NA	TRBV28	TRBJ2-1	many	CASRPPNSYNEQFF	TGTGCCAGCCGACCCCCTAACTCCTACAATGAGCAGTTCTTC
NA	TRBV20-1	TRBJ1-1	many	CSARAGEGFVTEAFF	TGCAGTGCTAGGGCAGGGGAGGGGTTTGTCACTGAAGCTTTCTTT
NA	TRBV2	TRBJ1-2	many	CASSARYSIPFF	TGTGCCAGCAGTGCCCGATACTCAATCCCCTTCTTC
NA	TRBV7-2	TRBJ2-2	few	CASSFSGGVGTGELFF	TGTGCCAGCAGCTTTTCGGGCGGGGTCGGCACCGGGGAGCTGTTTTTT
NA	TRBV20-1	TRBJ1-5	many	CSASEGRVFEQPQHF	TGCAGTGCTAGCGAGGGACGGGTCTTTGAGCAGCCCCAGCATTTT
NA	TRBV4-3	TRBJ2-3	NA	CASSQDLSRFTDTQYF	TGCGCCAGCAGCCAAGATCTATCTAGGTTCACAGATACGCAGTATTTT
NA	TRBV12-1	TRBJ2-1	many	CGQREGSYNEQFF	TGTGGACAGAGAGAAGGATCCTACAATGAGCAGTTCTTC